This TCR beta chain was identified during a study of OX40 agonist ivuxolimab in advanced cancers. Generated by immunoSEQ multiplex PCR, the TCRdb table keeps only in-frame clones and is missing some. Of about 68,000 clones in the sample, more than 75% were seen once. The CDR3 is made up of 13 amino acids. Trimming removed 4 bases at V and 3 bases at J, with 9 bases between. The germline CDR1 and CDR2 sequences are SGHRS and YFSETQ. Anyone with autoimmune disease history or systemic immunosuppression was excluded. Sequenced here: CD4+ or CD8+ T cells sorted from blood, sampled in a trial of the OX40 agonist ivuxolimab. The chain joins TRBV5-1 to TRBJ2-3; TRBD1 might be the D (5 bases). This TCR came from an adult with an advanced solid tumor such as melanoma, head and neck, liver or kidney cancer. The CDR3 DNA is TGCGCCAGCAGCCCCCCAGGGACAGATACGCAGTATTTT. Translated, it gives CASSPPGTDTQYF.